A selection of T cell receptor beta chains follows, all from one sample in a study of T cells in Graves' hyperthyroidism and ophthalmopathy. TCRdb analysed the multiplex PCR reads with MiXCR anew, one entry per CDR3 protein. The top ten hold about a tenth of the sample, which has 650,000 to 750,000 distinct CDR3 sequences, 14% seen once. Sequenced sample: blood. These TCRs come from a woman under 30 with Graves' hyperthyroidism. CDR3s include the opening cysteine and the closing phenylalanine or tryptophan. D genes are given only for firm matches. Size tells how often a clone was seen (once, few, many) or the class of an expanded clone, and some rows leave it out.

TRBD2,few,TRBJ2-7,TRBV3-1,CASSHDNWGLAVYEQYF,TGTGCCAGCAGCCACGACAATTGGGGCCTAGCGGTCTACGAGCAGTACTTC
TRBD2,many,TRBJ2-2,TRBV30,CACWGLAGHTGELFF,TGTGCCTGCTGGGGACTAGCGGGACACACCGGGGAGCTGTTTTTT
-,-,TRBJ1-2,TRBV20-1,CSARADQAQGYGYTF,TGCAGTGCTAGAGCCGACCAGGCCCAAGGGTATGGCTACACCTTC
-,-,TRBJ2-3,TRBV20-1,CSARATVGDTQYF,TGCAGTGCTAGAGCGACTGTCGGGGATACGCAGTATTTT
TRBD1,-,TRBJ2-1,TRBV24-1,CATSANRGTDNEQFF,TGTGCCACCAGTGCTAACAGGGGGACAGACAATGAGCAGTTCTTC
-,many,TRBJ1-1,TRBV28,CASSLIDGVDTEAFF,TGTGCCAGCAGTTTAATCGACGGAGTGGACACTGAAGCTTTCTTT
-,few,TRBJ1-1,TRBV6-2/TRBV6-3,CASRNRAGFRMNTEAFF,TGTGCCAGCAGGAACCGAGCGGGGTTCCGGATGAACACTGAAGCTTTCTTT
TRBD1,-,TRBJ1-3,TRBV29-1,CSVVGRGQGTGNTIYF,TGCAGCGTTGTAGGCCGGGGACAGGGGACTGGAAACACCATATATTTT
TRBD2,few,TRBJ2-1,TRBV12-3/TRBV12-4,CASSQTSGRAEQFF,TGTGCCAGCAGTCAGACTAGCGGGAGGGCTGAGCAGTTCTTC
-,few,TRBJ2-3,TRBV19,CAGSIVAEIRDTQYF,TGTGCCGGTAGTATCGTAGCGGAAATAAGAGATACGCAGTATTTT
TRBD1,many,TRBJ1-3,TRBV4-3,CASSQDSEGGLLGNTIYF,TGCGCCAGCAGCCAAGATTCTGAAGGGGGCTTGTTAGGAAACACCATATATTTT
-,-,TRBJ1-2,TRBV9,CASSVARVPPSGIAGYTF,TGTGCCAGCAGCGTAGCTCGGGTCCCTCCGAGTGGGATCGCTGGCTACACCTTC
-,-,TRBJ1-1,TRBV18,CASSPPAMPEAFF,TGTGCCAGCTCACCTCCGGCTATGCCTGAAGCTTTCTTT
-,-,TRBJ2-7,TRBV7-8,CASSLRGVNEQYF,TGTGCCAGCAGCCTTCGAGGAGTGAATGAGCAGTACTTC
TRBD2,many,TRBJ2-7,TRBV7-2,CASRLIGTSGTGEQYF,TGTGCCAGCAGGTTGATCGGGACTAGCGGGACAGGAGAGCAGTACTTC
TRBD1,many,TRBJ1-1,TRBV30,CAWSVKPSRGHAEAFF,TGTGCCTGGAGTGTAAAACCCTCCAGGGGGCACGCTGAAGCTTTCTTT
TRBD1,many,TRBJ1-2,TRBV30,CASTGTGGPNYGYTF,TGTGCCTCTACCGGGACAGGGGGTCCCAACTATGGCTACACCTTC
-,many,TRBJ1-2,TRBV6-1,CASRQGFNYGYTF,TGTGCCAGCAGACAGGGATTTAACTATGGCTACACCTTC
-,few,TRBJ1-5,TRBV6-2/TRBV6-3,CASRRDGYSNQPQHF,TGTGCCAGCAGAAGGGACGGATATAGCAATCAGCCCCAGCATTTT
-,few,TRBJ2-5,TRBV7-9,CASSRAWSGGETQYF,TGTGCCAGCAGCCGAGCATGGAGCGGTGGGGAGACCCAGTACTTC
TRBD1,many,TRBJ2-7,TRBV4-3,CASSQERDRTYEQYF,TGCGCCAGCAGCCAAGAACGGGACAGAACTTACGAGCAGTACTTC
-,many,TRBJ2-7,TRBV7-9,CASSLLSGTTYEQYF,TGTGCCAGCAGCCTGCTTTCCGGGACGACCTACGAGCAGTACTTC
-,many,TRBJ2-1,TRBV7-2,CASSLVVQASYNEQFF,TGTGCCAGCAGCTTAGTAGTACAGGCGTCGTACAATGAGCAGTTCTTC